The 14 T cell receptor beta chains in this list originate from one sample, sequenced in a study of CD8 T cells in Susac syndrome. RNA amounts of roughly 0.5 to 1 ug underwent reverse transcription with random hexamers. MiXCR, applied by TCRdb to the immunoSEQ multiplex PCR reads, yields one record per CDR3 protein. The sample holds around 130,000 distinct CDR3 sequences, around nine tenths seen once. Specimen: CD8+ T cells from PBMCs. The receptors come from a human donor with multiple sclerosis.

The genes are TRBV29-1 and TRBJ2-1, with TRBD2 matching 8 bases. CDR1 is SQVTM and CDR2 is ANQGSEA in the germline V gene. Germline trimming cut 5 bases from V and 9 bases from J; bases unmatched to any gene: 12. The CDR3 contains 14 residues. Written as DNA, the CDR3 is TGCAGCGTTCAGGCCAGCGGGGGCCGGGGTGAGCAGTTCTTC. Protein product: CSVQASGGRGEQFF.

The table lists this clonotype with a count of one. This chain uses TRBV6-5 with TRBJ1-4, with a possible D match to TRBD1 (5 bases). With 3 bases removed from V and 2 bases from J, the gap between germline ends came to 10 bases. Germline CDR1 MNHEY, CDR2 SVGAGI. This CDR3 spans 15 amino acids. The DNA of the CDR3 is TGTGCCAGCAGTTATTCGGGGGGTACTAATGAAAAACTGTTTTTT. Its translation is CASSYSGGTNEKLFF.

This clonotype was found once. V and J are TRBV30 and TRBJ2-1; the match to TRBD1 covers 9 bases. The CDR3 sequence is 15 residues long. CDR1 is GTSNPN and CDR2 is SVGIG in the germline V gene (reference sequence). V lost 3 bases to trimming and J lost 4 bases; unmatched junction nucleotides: 7. This CDR3 is CAWRRTGVAYNEQFF. DNA of the CDR3: TGTGCCTGGAGGAGGACAGGGGTAGCATACAATGAGCAGTTCTTC.

This clonotype has a single count. V is TRBV6-2 or TRBV6-3 and J is TRBJ2-1; possibly TRBD2 for D (6 bases). Germline V lookup: CDR1 MNHEY, CDR2 SVGEGT. The CDR3 extends over 14 amino acids. V was pared by 7 bases and J by 8 bases, with 18 bases between. CDR3 sequence: CASIIGSGADEQFF. The CDR3 DNA is TGTGCCAGCATAATAGGTAGCGGCGCGGATGAGCAGTTCTTC.

The chain has TRBV29-1 and TRBJ1-1; D might be TRBD1 (6 bases). CDR1 and CDR2 from the germline V gene are SQVTM and ANQGSEA. The V gene lost 5 bases and the J gene lost 4 bases, with 14 bases spanning the gap. The CDR3 has 13 amino acids. DNA for the CDR3: TGCAGCGTTCTTCACAGGGAGGGCACTGAAGCTTTCTTT. Its translation: CSVLHREGTEAFF.

This sequence joins TRBV4-1 and TRBJ2-7, with 7 bases aligning to TRBD1. The V gene's germline CDR1 is MGHRA and CDR2 YSYEKL. This CDR3 contains 18 residues. J was trimmed by 3 bases and V by 1 base; bases with no gene match: 15. The CDR3 DNA follows: TGCGCCAGCAGCCAAGTTCACAGGGGCCTAGGAAATGACTACGAGCAGTACTTC. Translating it yields CASSQVHRGLGNDYEQYF.

This chain links TRBV5-4 with TRBJ1-4; D is undetermined. The CDR3 loop spans 15 amino acids. With 5 bases removed from V and 7 bases from J, the gap between germline ends came to 18 bases. CDR1 and CDR2 from the germline V gene are SGHNT and YYREEE (reference sequence). The CDR3 DNA reads TGTGCCAGCAGTCCAAACCCGGAATTGGGTGAAAAACTGTTTTTT. Its translation: CASSPNPELGEKLFF.

The gene calls are TRBV3-1 and TRBJ2-7; no clear D. CDR3 length: 13 amino acids. V lost 0 bases, J lost 7 bases, and 10 bases lay in between. Germline CDR1 is LGHDT and CDR2 is YNNKEL (reference sequence). The chain's CDR3 is CASSQDNSGEQYF. The CDR3 DNA reads as TGTGCCAGCAGCCAAGATAACAGTGGGGAGCAGTACTTC.

This chain connects TRBV6-5 to TRBJ2-1, with D maybe TRBD2 (6 bases). Germline lookup yields CDR1 MNHEY and CDR2 SVGAGI. The CDR3 totals 15 residues. The V end was cut by 5 bases, the J end by 3 bases, with 14 bases between. The CDR3 loop is CASSPDSGSYNEQFF. The CDR3 nucleotides are TGTGCCAGCAGTCCTGACTCCGGGAGCTACAATGAGCAGTTCTTC.

The chain has TRBV27 and TRBJ2-7; the D gene is possibly TRBD1 (6 bases). The CDR3 runs 14 residues. Per the germline V gene, CDR1 is MNHEY and CDR2 is SMNVEV (reference sequence). With 2 bases removed from V and 3 bases from J, the gap between germline ends came to 11 bases. The CDR3 coding sequence is TGTGCCAGCAGTTTACAGGGGACCGACTACGAGCAGTACTTC. This gives the protein CASSLQGTDYEQYF.

V gene TRBV5-4 combines with J gene TRBJ1-2, with D uncertain. Trimming cost V 2 bases and J 0 bases, with 14 bases left between them. The CDR3 is 16 amino acids. The V gene's germline CDR1 is SGHNT and CDR2 YYREEE (reference sequence). This CDR3 is CASSFPAGETNYGYTF. In DNA form, the CDR3 reads TGTGCCAGCAGCTTCCCGGCGGGCGAGACTAACTATGGCTACACCTTC.

The chain employs TRBV5-6 and TRBJ1-5, with unresolved D. This CDR3 contains 14 residues. Germline CDR1 SGHDT, CDR2 YYEEEE. The germline V and J ends were trimmed by 0 bases and 6 bases, with 10 bases remaining between them. The CDR3 sequence: CASSLAGRVQPQHF. CDR3 DNA sequence: TGTGCCAGCAGCTTGGCCGGGAGGGTTCAGCCCCAGCATTTT. Supplemented by reference TRBV5-6 and TRBJ1-5, the full variable domain reads DAGVTQSPTHLIKTRGQQVTLRCSPKSGHDTVSWYQQALGQGPQFIFQYYEEEERQRGNFPDRFSGHQFPNYSSELNVNALLLGDSALYLCASSLAGRVQPQHFGDGTRLSIL.

CDR3 nucleotides: TGTGCCACCAGTGATTTGTCCGGTGAGCAGTTCTTC. This sequence encodes CATSDLSGEQFF. J is TRBJ2-1 and V is TRBV24-1; no definite D call. Germline V CDR1 and CDR2: KGHDR, SFDVKD. Trimming took 0 bases from V and 9 from J, leaving 5 bases between them. This CDR3 comprises 12 residues.

J is TRBJ2-7 and V is TRBV13, with 7 bases identical to TRBD1. Germline CDR1 reads PRHDT; CDR2 reads FYEKMQ (reference sequence). Trimming took 5 bases from V and 0 from J; bases not matched to a gene: 4. This CDR3 has 14 amino acids. CDR3 residues: CASSPGQISYEQYF. The CDR3 coding sequence is TGTGCCAGCAGCCCGGGACAGATCTCCTACGAGCAGTACTTC.